Here is one T cell receptor (beta chain) with its context. The antigen is undetermined. The CDR3 is 17 residues long. During its preparation, the TCRbeta library received unique molecular identifiers. One entry per CDR3 protein results from TCRdb running MiXCR on the PCR reads. The profile shows around 60,000 distinct CDR3 sequences, 44% of them singletons. These data are taken from a study of T-cell reconstitution after alpha-beta-depleted transplantation in children. General study points: At day 60, the high TCRbeta diversity found in some patients originated from recipient T cells and thymic progenitors that had survived. Expanded graft clones numbering several hundred reportedly gave rise to alpha-beta T cells about two months after transplant. Newly generated T cells supplied most T-cell counts and diversity one year post-transplant.

This TCR came from a male patient aged 10-17 years who had a stem cell transplant for acute lymphoblastic leukemia, so the T cells may come from the graft donor. Here the sequenced sample was PBMCs, mostly from graft donor cells, taken 360 days after TCRalphabeta/CD19-depleted stem cell transplant. The chain has TRBV21-1 and TRBJ2-3; the table's D call TRBD1 went unverified against the DNA. TRBV21-1 is described as a pseudogene. CDR3 amino acids: CASSKRPGYLGPDTQYF. CDR3 nucleotides: TGTGCCAGCAGCAAAAGGCCGGGATATTTAGGTCCAGATACGCAGTATTTT.